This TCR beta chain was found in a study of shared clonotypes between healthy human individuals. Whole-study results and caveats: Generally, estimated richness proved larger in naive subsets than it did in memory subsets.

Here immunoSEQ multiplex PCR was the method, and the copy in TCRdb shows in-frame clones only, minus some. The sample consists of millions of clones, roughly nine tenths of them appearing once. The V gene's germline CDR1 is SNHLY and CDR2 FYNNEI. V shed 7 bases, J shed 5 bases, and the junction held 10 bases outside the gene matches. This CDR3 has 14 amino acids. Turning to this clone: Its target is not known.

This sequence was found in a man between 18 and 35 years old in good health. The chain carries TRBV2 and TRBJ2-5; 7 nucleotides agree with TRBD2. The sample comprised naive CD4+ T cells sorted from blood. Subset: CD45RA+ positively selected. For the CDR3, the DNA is TGTGCCAGCACCGATGCAAGGGGAGGGGAGACCCAGTACTTC. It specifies CASTDARGGETQYF.